A single sample is the source of the 3 T cell receptor beta chains below, sequenced in a study of cytomegalovirus exposure and HLA in healthy donors. Primers: 60 Vbeta forward and 13 Jbeta reverse. The assay was immunoSEQ multiplex PCR, and TCRdb's table has in-frame clones only and misses some. The sample holds over 200,000 clones, approximately 81% seen once. Input material: PBMCs. These receptors were obtained from a human donor in good health.

The chain couples TRBV11-1 to TRBJ2-5; 8 positions match TRBD1. Germline V gene lookup returns CDR1 SGHAT and CDR2 FQDESV (reference sequence). The V and J ends lost 7 bases and 1 base, in that order; junction bases with no gene match: 8. This CDR3 is 15 amino acids long. CDR3 loop: CASTGTGPFQETQYF. As DNA, the CDR3 is TGTGCCAGCACCGGGACAGGACCTTTCCAAGAGACCCAGTACTTC.

The chain has TRBV4-3 and TRBJ2-7; 9 bases map to TRBD1. CDR3 length: 14 residues. Germline assignment: CDR1 LGHNA and CDR2 YSLEER. Trimming cost V 4 bases and J 1 base; bases outside gene matches: 2. The CDR3 DNA is TGCGCCAGCAGCCGTGGACAGGGGTCCTACGAGCAGTACTTC. Protein: CASSRGQGSYEQYF.

The chain couples TRBV7-6 to TRBJ2-2; no reliable D call. Germline loops: CDR1 SGHVS, CDR2 FNYEAQ. The CDR3 runs to 15 residues. The V end lost 1 base, the J end lost 6 bases, and 12 bases lay between the germline ends. The CDR3 coding sequence is TGTGCCAGCAGCTTAGGAAGCGTGAGCTCCGGGGAGCTGTTTTTT. It yields the protein CASSLGSVSSGELFF.